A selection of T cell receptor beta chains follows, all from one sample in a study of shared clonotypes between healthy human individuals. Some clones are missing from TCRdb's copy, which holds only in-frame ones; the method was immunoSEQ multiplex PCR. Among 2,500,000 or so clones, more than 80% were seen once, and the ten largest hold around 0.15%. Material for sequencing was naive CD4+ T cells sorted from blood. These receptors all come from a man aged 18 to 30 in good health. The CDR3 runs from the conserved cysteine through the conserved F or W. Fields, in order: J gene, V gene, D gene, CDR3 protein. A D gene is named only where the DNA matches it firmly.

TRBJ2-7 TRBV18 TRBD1 CASSPIIGDSSKTYEQYF
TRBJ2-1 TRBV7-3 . CASSLSGGNTYNEQFF
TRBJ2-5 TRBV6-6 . CASSEKETQYF
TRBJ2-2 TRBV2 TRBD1 CASSHDRGAGGELFF
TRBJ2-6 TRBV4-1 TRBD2 CASSQEGGTSGANVLTF
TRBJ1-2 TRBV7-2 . CASSRVDPQVGYGYTF
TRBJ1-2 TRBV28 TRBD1 CASSISGGMSYGYTF
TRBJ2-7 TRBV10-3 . CAVSDSLDLSEQYF
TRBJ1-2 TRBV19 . CASSIETGIAQSYGYTF
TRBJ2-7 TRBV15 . CATSRDPDSGPTYEQYF
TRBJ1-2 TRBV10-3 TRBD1 CAINTGDSYGYTF
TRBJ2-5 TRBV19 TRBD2 CASSIAGTSGRETQYF
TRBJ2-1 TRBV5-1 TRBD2 CASSPQPSGTSGGARVEQFF
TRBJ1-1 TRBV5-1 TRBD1 CASSTGQGGNTEAFF